This T cell receptor (beta chain) was captured in a study of CD8+ T cells in alopecia areata. Findings of the study overall: More clonal than normal scalp was lesional scalp, particularly alopecia totalis/universalis. TCR sharing across patients was less clear than in mice, possibly HLA-related.

With regard to this clone: Its target is unknown.

RNA, once extracted, was reverse transcribed into cDNA for use as the sequencing template. Sequenced by immunoSEQ multiplex PCR; TCRdb stores in-frame clones only, minus some. In the table there are about 110,000 clones, roughly 59% of which are singletons. This CDR3 contains 16 residues. Trimming took 3 bases from V and 5 from J, leaving 16 bases between them. From germline, CDR1 is MNHEY and CDR2 SMNVEV (reference sequence). J is TRBJ2-2 and V is TRBV27; a weak D match, TRBD2 (6 bases). Sequencing used CD8+ T cells sorted from blood. This clonotype was sampled from a human donor in good health. The CDR3 spells CASSLGGAGRTGELFF. The CDR3 DNA follows: TGTGCCAGCAGTTTGGGCGGGGCAGGTCGGACCGGGGAGCTGTTTTTT.